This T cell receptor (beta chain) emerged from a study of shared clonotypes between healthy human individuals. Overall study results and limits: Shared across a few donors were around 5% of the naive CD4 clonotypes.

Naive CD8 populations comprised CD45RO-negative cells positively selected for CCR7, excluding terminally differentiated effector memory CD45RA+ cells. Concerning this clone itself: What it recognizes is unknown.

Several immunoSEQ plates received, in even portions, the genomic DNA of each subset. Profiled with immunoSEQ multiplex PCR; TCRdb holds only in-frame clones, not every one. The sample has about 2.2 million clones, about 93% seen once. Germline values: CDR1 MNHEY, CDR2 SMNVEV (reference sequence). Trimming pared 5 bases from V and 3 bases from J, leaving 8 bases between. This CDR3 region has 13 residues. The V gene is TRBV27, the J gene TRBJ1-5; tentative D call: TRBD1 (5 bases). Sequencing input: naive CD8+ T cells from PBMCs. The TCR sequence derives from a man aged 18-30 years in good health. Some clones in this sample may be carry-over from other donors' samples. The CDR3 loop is CASSPTANQPQHF. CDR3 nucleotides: TGTGCCAGCAGTCCGACAGCCAATCAGCCCCAGCATTTT.